This TCR delta chain was sequenced for a study of gamma-delta chains in newborns, infants, children. TCRdb ran CATT on the reads. The top ten hold under 9.5% of the sample, which has 10,000 or so delta-chain clones, around 3.5% seen once. In this sample, this clone turned up a few times. The junction and the germline gene differ at one end; a read error may be behind it. The sample contains more than one DNA sequence encoding this CDR3. The sequence derives from a child who was a newborn, infant or young child, either healthy, febrile or measles-vaccinated (not recorded which). Material: blood.

CDR3 protein: CALGEPRPSSGQCDKLIF. In DNA, the CDR3 is TGTGCTCTTGGGGAACCCCGGCCTTCCTCGGGCCAATGCGATAAGCTCATCTTT. The genes are TRDV1 and TRDJ1, with 7 bases that match TRDD2. The length of the CDR3 is 18 residues. Per germline, CDR1 TSWWSYY and CDR2 QGS.